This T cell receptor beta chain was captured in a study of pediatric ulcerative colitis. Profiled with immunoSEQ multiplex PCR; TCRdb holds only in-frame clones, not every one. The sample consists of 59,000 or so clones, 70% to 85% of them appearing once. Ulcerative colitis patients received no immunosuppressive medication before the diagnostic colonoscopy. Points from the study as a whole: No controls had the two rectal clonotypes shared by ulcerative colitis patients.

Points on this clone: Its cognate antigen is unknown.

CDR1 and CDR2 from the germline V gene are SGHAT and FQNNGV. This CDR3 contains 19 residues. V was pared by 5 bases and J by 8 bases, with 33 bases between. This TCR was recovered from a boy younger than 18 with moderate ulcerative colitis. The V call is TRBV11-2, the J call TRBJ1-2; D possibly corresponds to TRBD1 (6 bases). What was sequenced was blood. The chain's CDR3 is CASSHLENAKGVIVRGYTF. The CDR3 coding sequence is TGTGCCAGCAGCCACCTTGAGAACGCAAAGGGGGTTATCGTCAGGGGCTACACCTTC.